The rows below give T cell receptor beta chains drawn from one sample of a study of shared clonotypes between healthy human individuals. Measured with immunoSEQ multiplex PCR; TCRdb has only the in-frame clones, and not every one. The repertoire holds more than 2 million clones, with roughly 96% as singletons. The sequencing input was naive CD4+ T cells sorted from blood. These receptors originate from a man younger than 35 in good health. CDR3s include the opening cysteine and the closing phenylalanine or tryptophan. The order of the fields is D gene, J gene, V gene, CDR3 protein, CDR3 DNA. The D gene is left open where the match is weak.

>TRBD2|TRBJ2-7|TRBV25-1
CASSDGGGLEQYF
TGTGCCAGCAGTGATGGCGGGGGTTTGGAGCAGTACTTC
>NA|TRBJ2-3|TRBV28
CASDSSTDTQYF
TGTGCCAGTGACAGTAGCACAGATACGCAGTATTTT
>NA|TRBJ1-1|TRBV5-1
CASSPGGDGLNTEAFF
TGCGCCAGCAGCCCTGGGGGGGACGGACTGAACACTGAAGCTTTCTTT
>NA|TRBJ1-2|TRBV18
CASSPSAGEYGYTF
TGTGCCAGCTCACCTTCGGCAGGGGAGTATGGCTACACCTTC
>TRBD2|TRBJ2-3|TRBV7-3
CASSPHPASGGTDTQYF
TGTGCCAGCAGCCCGCATCCGGCTAGCGGGGGCACAGATACGCAGTATTTT
>NA|TRBJ2-3|TRBV7-3
CASSLTRVGTDTQYF
TGTGCCAGCAGCTTAACGCGCGTGGGCACAGATACGCAGTATTTT
>TRBD1|TRBJ2-7|TRBV7-2
CASSSVRGSLNEQYF
TGTGCCAGCAGTTCAGTCAGGGGGTCATTGAACGAGCAGTACTTC
>TRBD1|TRBJ2-7|TRBV18
CASSPDRVSYEQYF
TGTGCCAGCTCACCCGACAGGGTTTCCTACGAGCAGTACTTC
>NA|TRBJ2-3|TRBV29-1
CSVGSRGVADTQYF
TGCAGCGTTGGGTCGAGGGGAGTAGCAGATACGCAGTATTTT
>NA|TRBJ2-3|TRBV2
CATNPLLWGNEKDTQYF
TGTGCCACCAATCCGCTTCTGTGGGGGAATGAGAAAGATACGCAGTATTTT
>NA|TRBJ1-6|TRBV7-9
CASSLLGGQVSPLHF
TGTGCCAGCAGCCTCCTGGGCGGTCAGGTTTCACCCCTCCACTTT
>NA|TRBJ2-3|TRBV30
CAWSPGTLSTDTQYF
TGTGCCTGGAGCCCCGGGACCCTATCCACAGATACGCAGTATTTT
>TRBD1|TRBJ2-7|TRBV5-1
CASSILGQASYEQYF
TGCGCCAGCAGCATCCTGGGACAGGCGAGCTACGAGCAGTACTTC
>NA|TRBJ2-1|TRBV2
CASSSSGRAIEQFF
TGTGCCAGCAGTTCGTCAGGTAGGGCTATTGAGCAGTTCTTC
>NA|TRBJ2-7|TRBV11-2
CASSTDYSSYEQYF
TGTGCCAGCAGCACGGACTATAGCTCCTACGAGCAGTACTTC
>TRBD1|TRBJ2-3|TRBV6-6
CASSYQGDTDTQYF
TGTGCCAGCAGTTACCAGGGGGACACAGATACGCAGTATTTT
>NA|TRBJ2-4|TRBV5-1
CASRYRLRGVQYF
TGCGCCAGTCGCTACCGGCTCAGGGGCGTTCAGTACTTC
>NA|TRBJ1-1|TRBV6-6
CASVAPMNTEAFF
TGTGCCAGCGTGGCCCCCATGAACACTGAAGCTTTCTTT
>NA|TRBJ2-3|TRBV5-1
CASSSTQDRTDTQYF
TGCGCCAGCAGCTCTACCCAAGACAGAACAGATACGCAGTATTTT
>NA|TRBJ2-3|TRBV29-1
CSVDGQGRTDTQYF
TGCAGCGTTGATGGGCAGGGGCGCACAGATACGCAGTATTTT
>TRBD1|TRBJ1-6|TRBV6-6
CASSGTGGTLHF
TGTGCCAGCAGTGGGACAGGAGGGACCCTCCACTTT
>NA|TRBJ1-2|TRBV18
CASSPPTGGLGYGYTF
TGTGCCAGCTCACCACCGACGGGGGGTCTCGGCTATGGCTACACCTTC
>TRBD1|TRBJ1-5|TRBV25-1
CASSDGQGVGNQPQHF
TGTGCCAGCAGCGACGGACAGGGGGTAGGAAATCAGCCCCAGCATTTT
>NA|TRBJ2-3|TRBV9
CASSLGLVRGTDTQYF
TGTGCCAGCAGTCTCGGATTGGTGAGAGGCACAGATACGCAGTATTTT
>TRBD1|TRBJ2-7|TRBV2
CASRDRAASYEQYF
TGTGCCAGCAGGGACAGGGCCGCCTCCTACGAGCAGTACTTC
>NA|TRBJ2-7|TRBV4-1
CASSQQGYEQYF
TGCGCCAGCAGCCAACAGGGCTACGAGCAGTACTTC
>NA|TRBJ1-2|TRBV21-1
CASSNNSYHYGYTF
TGTGCCAGCAGCAACAACAGTTATCACTATGGCTACACCTTC
>NA|TRBJ1-2|TRBV20-1
CSARVLGYTF
TGCAGTGCTAGAGTCCTTGGCTACACCTTC
>TRBD2|TRBJ2-5|TRBV6-6
CASSYSTAGVSGTQYF
TGTGCCAGCAGTTACTCGACAGCGGGAGTAAGTGGGACCCAGTACTTC
>NA|TRBJ2-5|TRBV7-2
CASSLGGRITGETQYF
TGTGCCAGCAGCTTAGGTGGCAGGATAACTGGAGAGACCCAGTACTTC